Listed here are 19 T cell receptor beta chains from one sample, sequenced in a study of blood T cell repertoires in COVID-19. Clones were read by immunoSEQ multiplex PCR, and TCRdb kept only the in-frame ones, dropping some. The sample records around 68,000 clones, 80% to 90% being singletons. Material for sequencing was peripheral blood. The origin of the receptors is a man in his fifties with acute or convalescent COVID-19.

The V call is TRBV3-1 (or the pseudogene TRBV3-2), the J call TRBJ1-6, with 9 bases lining up with TRBD1. CDR3 length equals 16 residues. Germline assignment: CDR1 LGHDT and CDR2 YNNKEL (reference sequence). J lost 7 bases, V lost 1 base, and 5 bases had no gene match. The CDR3 reads CASSQVGTGYNSPLHF. The CDR3 DNA is TGTGCCAGCAGCCAAGTCGGGACAGGGTACAATTCACCCCTCCACTTT.

The chain links TRBV12-3 or TRBV12-4 to TRBJ2-1; 9 bases agree with TRBD1. This CDR3 comprises 12 residues. J lost 14 bases, V lost 3 bases, and 5 bases had no gene match. CDR3 in amino acids: CASSLGRDREFF. CDR3 coding DNA: TGTGCCAGCAGTTTGGGCCGGGACAGGGAGTTCTTC.

This clone has just one count. The chain combines TRBV24-1 with TRBJ2-1; perhaps TRBD1 as D (6 bases). CDR3 size: 15 residues. CDR1 and CDR2 (germline): KGHDR, SFDVKD. With 4 bases removed from V and 8 bases from J, the gap between germline ends came to 17 bases. The CDR3 sequence: CATSETNQGWDEQFF. The DNA of the CDR3 is TGTGCCACCAGTGAAACAAATCAGGGGTGGGATGAGCAGTTCTTC.

The V and J genes are TRBV6-2 or TRBV6-3 and TRBJ2-7; the match to TRBD2 covers 11 bases. V was pared by 6 bases and J by 5 bases, with 12 bases of the junction left unmatched. This CDR3 contains 16 residues. Germline V gene data show CDR1 as MNHEY and CDR2 as SVGEGT. The CDR3 protein is CASSWWVAGGKDEQYF. CDR3 nucleotides: TGTGCCAGCAGCTGGTGGGTAGCGGGAGGGAAGGACGAGCAGTACTTC.

The chain combines TRBV10-1 with TRBJ2-1; 8 positions agree with TRBD2. Germline V gene lookup returns CDR1 WNHNN and CDR2 SYGVQD (reference sequence). V shed 6 bases and J 13 bases; nucleotides not matched to a gene: 11. This CDR3 is 13 amino acids long. Written as DNA, the CDR3 is TGCGCCAGCAGGGCAGCCAGCGGGAGTTTCCAGTTCTTC. Its protein is CASRAASGSFQFF.

This chain uses TRBV18 with TRBJ1-1; 9 bases fit TRBD1. Germline-derived CDR1 and CDR2 are KGHSH and LQKENI. There are 15 residues in the CDR3. J was trimmed by 6 bases and V by 3 bases; bases with no gene match: 8. For the CDR3, the DNA is TGTGCCAGCTCACCTCCGGACAGGGGAGGGGCTGAAGCTTTCTTT. It specifies CASSPPDRGGAEAFF.

The chain recombines TRBV5-4 with TRBJ1-1; TRBD1 is a possible D gene (5 bases). Trimming cost V 7 bases and J 8 bases, with 21 bases left between them. The CDR3 loop spans 14 amino acids. Looked up from germline, CDR1 is SGHNT and CDR2 is YYREEE (reference sequence). CDR3 DNA sequence: TGTGCCAGCCACAGCTGGGGCTCTCACAGGGAAGCTTTCTTT. As protein: CASHSWGSHREAFF.

The chain has TRBV27 and TRBJ2-1; 9 bases are shared with TRBD2. Looked up from germline, CDR1 is MNHEY and CDR2 is SMNVEV (reference sequence). V was pared by 3 bases and J by 8 bases, with 5 bases of the junction left unmatched. The CDR3 is 14 amino acids. Written as DNA, the CDR3 is TGTGCCAGCAGTTTCGGACTAGCGAAGTATGAGCAGTTCTTC. This gives the protein CASSFGLAKYEQFF.

The rearrangement links TRBV19 to TRBJ1-5; D ambiguous. Between the trimmed V and J ends, which lost 3 bases and 4 bases, there was a span of 22 bases. This CDR3 is built from 18 residues. The germline V gene encodes CDR1 LNHDA and CDR2 SQIVND (reference sequence). CDR3 DNA: TGTGCCAGTAGTATGAGGGCAGTAAACTTGAAAATAAATCAGCCCCAGCATTTT. Protein sequence: CASSMRAVNLKINQPQHF.

The V gene is TRBV5-5, the J gene TRBJ1-5; the D gene is possibly TRBD1 (5 bases). This CDR3 is built from 13 residues. CDR1 is SGHKS and CDR2 is YYEKEE in the germline V gene (reference sequence). Trimming pared 3 bases from V and 5 bases from J, leaving 9 bases between. The DNA of the CDR3 is TGTGCCAGCAGCTGGGGGGGACATCAGCCCCAGCATTTT. Its protein product is CASSWGGHQPQHF.

V and J are TRBV30 and TRBJ1-5; no reliable D call. CDR1 is GTSNPN, CDR2 SVGIG, per germline (reference sequence). The CDR3 consists of 14 residues. Trimming shortened V by 1 base and J by 2 bases, and 9 bases separated the two germline ends. DNA of the CDR3: TGTGCCTGGAGTGAGTACGCAGGCAATCAGCCCCAGCATTTT. Translating gives CAWSEYAGNQPQHF.

This rearrangement joins TRBV19 to TRBJ1-5; D gene uncertain. Germline CDR1 reads LNHDA; CDR2 reads SQIVND (reference sequence). The length of the CDR3 is 12 residues. Trimming pared 3 bases from V and 13 bases from J, leaving 13 bases between. CDR3 protein: CASSIPRFEQHF. Here the CDR3 DNA reads TGTGCCAGTAGTATCCCCCGGTTCGAGCAGCATTTT.

The rearrangement uses TRBV7-9 and TRBJ2-3; D possibly corresponds to TRBD2 (5 bases). CDR1 and CDR2 from the germline V gene are SEHNR and FQNEAQ (reference sequence). The ends were cut back, 5 bases at V and 0 bases at J, with 12 bases in the middle. This CDR3 has 15 residues. DNA of the CDR3: TGTGCCAGCAGCCGAGCGGAAGCTAGCACAGATACGCAGTATTTT. As protein: CASSRAEASTDTQYF.

This sequence joins TRBV7-9 and TRBJ2-3; TRBD2 matches 11 bases. After removal of 7 bases from V and 2 bases from J, the junction contained 11 bases not matched to a gene. The CDR3 loop spans 17 amino acids. CDR1 is SEHNR, CDR2 FQNEAQ, per germline (reference sequence). DNA of the CDR3: TGTGCCAGCAACTCGGACGGTAGCGGGAGGGCCACAGATACGCAGTATTTT. This sequence encodes CASNSDGSGRATDTQYF.

The chain couples TRBV18 to TRBJ1-2; possible D gene TRBD1, 6 bases. The CDR3 consists of 15 residues. The germline gives CDR1 KGHSH, CDR2 LQKENI. Trimming removed 5 bases from V and 0 bases from J, with 13 bases in between. The CDR3 region is CASSTGQRTNYGYTF. CDR3 nucleotides: TGTGCCAGCTCAACCGGACAGAGAACTAACTATGGCTACACCTTC.

The chain links TRBV6-5 to TRBJ2-3; weak D call: TRBD1 (6 bases). Germline values: CDR1 MNHEY, CDR2 SVGAGI. The CDR3 is 14 amino acids. Between the trimmed V and J ends, which lost 5 bases and 2 bases, there was a span of 11 bases. The CDR3 DNA reads TGTGCCAGCAGTCACGGGACATCCACAGATACGCAGTATTTT. It specifies CASSHGTSTDTQYF.

The gene calls are TRBV7-6 and TRBJ2-1, with TRBD1 identical over 7 bases. The V gene's germline CDR1 is SGHVS and CDR2 FNYEAQ. V gave up 0 bases and J gave up 9 bases; unmatched junction bases: 5. The length of the CDR3 is 14 residues. The CDR3 is CASSLARGRGEQFF. The CDR3 region has the DNA TGTGCCAGCAGCTTAGCCAGGGGGAGAGGTGAGCAGTTCTTC.

The rearrangement uses TRBV28 and TRBJ1-4; 9 bases agree with TRBD1. Germline-derived CDR1 and CDR2 are MDHEN and SYDVKM. The V segment lost 6 bases and the J segment 6 bases; nucleotides outside the gene matches: 8. The CDR3 consists of 15 residues. CDR3 sequence reads: CASRVGGTGYEKLFF. In nucleotides, the CDR3 is TGTGCCAGCAGGGTCGGGGGGACAGGGTATGAAAAACTGTTTTTT.

The CDR3 here is CASSLDRGRGTNEKLFF. DNA for the CDR3: TGCGCCAGCAGCTTGGACAGGGGCCGCGGAACTAATGAAAAACTGTTTTTT. The chain recombines TRBV5-1 with TRBJ1-4; TRBD1 matches 7 bases. This CDR3 region has 17 residues. The trim removed 0 bases at V and 1 base at J, leaving 6 bases unmatched. Germline-derived CDR1 and CDR2 are SGHRS and YFSETQ.